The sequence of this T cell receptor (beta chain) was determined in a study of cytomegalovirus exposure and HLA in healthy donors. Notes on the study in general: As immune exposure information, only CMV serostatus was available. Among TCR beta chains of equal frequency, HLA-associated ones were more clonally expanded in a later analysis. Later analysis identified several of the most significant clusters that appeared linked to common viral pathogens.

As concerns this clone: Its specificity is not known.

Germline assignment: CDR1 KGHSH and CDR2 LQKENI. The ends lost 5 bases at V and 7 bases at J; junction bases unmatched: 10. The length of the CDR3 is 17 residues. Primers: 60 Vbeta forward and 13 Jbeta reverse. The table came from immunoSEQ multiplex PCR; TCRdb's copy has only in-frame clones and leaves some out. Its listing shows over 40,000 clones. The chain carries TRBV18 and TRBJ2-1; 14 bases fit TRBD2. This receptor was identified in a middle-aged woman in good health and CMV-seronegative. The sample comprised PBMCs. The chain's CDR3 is CASSEGLAGDIGNEQFF. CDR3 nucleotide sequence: TGTGCCAGCTCAGAGGGACTAGCGGGAGATATCGGGAATGAGCAGTTCTTC. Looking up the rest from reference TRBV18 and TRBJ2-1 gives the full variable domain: NAGVMQNPRHLVRRRGQEARLRCSPMKGHSHVYWYRQLPEEGLKFMVYLQKENIIDESGMPKERFSAEFPKEGPSILRIQQVVRGDSAAYFCASSEGLAGDIGNEQFFGPGTRLTVL.